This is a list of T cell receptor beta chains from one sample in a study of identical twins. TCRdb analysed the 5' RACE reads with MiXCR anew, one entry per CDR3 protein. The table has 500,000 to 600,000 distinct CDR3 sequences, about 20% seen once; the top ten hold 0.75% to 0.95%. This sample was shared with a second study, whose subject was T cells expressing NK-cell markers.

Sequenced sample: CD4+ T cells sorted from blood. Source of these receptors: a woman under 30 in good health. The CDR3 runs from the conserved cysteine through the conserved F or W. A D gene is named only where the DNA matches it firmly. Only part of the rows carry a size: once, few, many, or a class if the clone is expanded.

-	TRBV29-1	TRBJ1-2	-	CSVRWGDYGYTF	TGCAGCGTTAGGTGGGGAGACTATGGCTACACCTTC
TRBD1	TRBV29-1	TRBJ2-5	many	CSAVRGDRGFEETQYF	TGCAGCGCCGTCAGGGGGGACAGGGGGTTTGAAGAGACCCAGTACTTC
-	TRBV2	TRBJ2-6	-	CASSFDGTGANVLTF	TGTGCCAGCAGTTTCGACGGAACTGGGGCCAACGTCCTGACTTTC
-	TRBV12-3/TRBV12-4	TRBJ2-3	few	CASSLLTLGGTDTQYF	TGTGCCAGCAGTTTACTGACCTTGGGGGGCACAGATACGCAGTATTTT
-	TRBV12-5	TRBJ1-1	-	CASDRGGGVEAFF	TGTGCTAGCGACCGTGGGGGCGGAGTTGAAGCTTTCTTT
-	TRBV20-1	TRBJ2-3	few	CSARDTGATDTQYF	TGCAGTGCTAGAGATACCGGAGCCACAGATACGCAGTATTTT
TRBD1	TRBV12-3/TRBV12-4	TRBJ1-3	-	CASSFRQGVTGNTIYF	TGTGCCAGCAGTTTTCGACAGGGAGTAACCGGAAACACCATATATTTT
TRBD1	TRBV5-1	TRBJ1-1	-	CASSFGTGYTEAFF	TGCGCCAGCAGCTTCGGGACAGGGTACACTGAAGCTTTCTTT
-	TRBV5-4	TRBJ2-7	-	CASSLQGRDEQYF	TGTGCCAGCAGCTTGCAAGGTCGGGACGAGCAGTACTTC
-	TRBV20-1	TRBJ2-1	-	CSASLQGPYNEQFF	TGCAGTGCTAGTCTCCAGGGGCCCTACAATGAGCAGTTCTTC
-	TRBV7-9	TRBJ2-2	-	CASSSSGTVNTGELFF	TGTGCCAGCAGCAGTTCCGGGACGGTGAACACCGGGGAGCTGTTTTTT
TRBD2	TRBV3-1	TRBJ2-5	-	CASSGASGGEETQYF	TGTGCCAGCTCCGGAGCTAGCGGGGGAGAAGAGACCCAGTACTTC
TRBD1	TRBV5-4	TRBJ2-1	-	CASSLRDRTHEQFF	TGTGCCAGCAGCCTACGGGACAGGACACATGAGCAGTTCTTC
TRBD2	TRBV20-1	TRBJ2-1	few	CSATRPTSAKGNEQFF	TGCAGTGCTACCCGCCCAACTAGCGCTAAAGGCAATGAGCAGTTCTTC